This paragraph reports one T cell receptor beta chain. This sample is part of a study of shared clonotypes between healthy human individuals. Overall study context: Researchers assigned three CD4 naive, three CD4 memory, two CD8 naive and one CD8 memory plate to each donor.

Naive CD8 cells comprised CD45RO-negative, CCR7-positively selected cells, excluding terminally differentiated effector memory CD45RA+ cells. Around 30,000 T cell genomes, or about 200 ng DNA, went into the sorted-subset replicate PCRs. In the original processing: Owing to the provision of junction-only sequences devoid of quality scores by immunoSEQ, filtering differed. Only in-frame clones appear in the TCRdb table, and some are missing; sequencing was by immunoSEQ multiplex PCR. The V and J calls and clone size are taken from that table; D and trimming were inferred from the DNA. The sample lists roughly 2,000,000 clones, 85% to 95% occurring once. Germline CDR1 is ENHRY and CDR2 is SYGVKD. Trimming removed 5 bases from V and 3 bases from J, with 13 bases in between. CDR3 length equals 14 residues.

The sequence was obtained from a man between 18 and 35 years old in good health. Specimen: naive CD8+ T cells sorted from blood. The chain has TRBV10-3 and TRBJ1-1; tentatively, D is TRBD1 (6 bases). Here the CDR3 DNA reads TGTGCCATCAGTAGGGGGGGGCTCTACACTGAAGCTTTCTTT. Encoded protein: CAISRGGLYTEAFF.